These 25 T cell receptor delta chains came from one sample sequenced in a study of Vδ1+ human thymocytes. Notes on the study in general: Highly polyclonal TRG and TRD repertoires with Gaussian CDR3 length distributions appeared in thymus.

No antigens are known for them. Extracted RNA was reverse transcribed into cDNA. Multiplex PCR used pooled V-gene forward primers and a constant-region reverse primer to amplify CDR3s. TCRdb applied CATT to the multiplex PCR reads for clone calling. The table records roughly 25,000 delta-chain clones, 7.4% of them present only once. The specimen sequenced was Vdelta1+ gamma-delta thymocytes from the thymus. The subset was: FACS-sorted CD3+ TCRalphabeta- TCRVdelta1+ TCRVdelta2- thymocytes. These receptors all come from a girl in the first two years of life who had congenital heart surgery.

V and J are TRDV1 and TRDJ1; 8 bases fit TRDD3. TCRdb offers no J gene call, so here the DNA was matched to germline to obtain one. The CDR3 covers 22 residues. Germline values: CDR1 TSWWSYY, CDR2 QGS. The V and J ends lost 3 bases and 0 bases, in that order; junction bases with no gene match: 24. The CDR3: CALGDPLLAGILGAWDTDKLIF. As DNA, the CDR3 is TGTGCTCTTGGGGACCCTTTACTGGCGGGGATACTGGGAGCCTGGGACACCGATAAACTCATCTTT.

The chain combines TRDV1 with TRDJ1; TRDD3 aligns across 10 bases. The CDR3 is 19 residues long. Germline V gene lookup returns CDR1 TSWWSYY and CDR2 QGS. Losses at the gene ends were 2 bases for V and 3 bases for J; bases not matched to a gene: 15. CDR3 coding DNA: TGTGCTCTTGGGGAATGTCCTCCCTGGGGGATAAAGGGATCCGATAAACTCATCTTT. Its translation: CALGECPPWGIKGSDKLIF.

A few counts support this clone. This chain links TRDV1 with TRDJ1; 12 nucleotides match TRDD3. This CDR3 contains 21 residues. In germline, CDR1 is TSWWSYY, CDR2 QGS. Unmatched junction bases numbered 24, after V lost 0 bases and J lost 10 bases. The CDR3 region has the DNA TGTGCTCTTGGGGAACTTATTCGGCCCTACCATATACTGGGGGATACACCGCGACTCATCTTT. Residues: CALGELIRPYHILGDTPRLIF.

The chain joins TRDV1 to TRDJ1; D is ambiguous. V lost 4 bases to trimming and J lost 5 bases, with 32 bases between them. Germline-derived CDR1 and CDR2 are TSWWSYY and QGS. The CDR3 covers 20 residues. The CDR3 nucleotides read TGTGCTCTTGGGGTCCCTTACCGGCCGGGTAAGCGACCCTGCAGGGATAAACTCATCTTT. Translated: CALGVPYRPGKRPCRDKLIF.

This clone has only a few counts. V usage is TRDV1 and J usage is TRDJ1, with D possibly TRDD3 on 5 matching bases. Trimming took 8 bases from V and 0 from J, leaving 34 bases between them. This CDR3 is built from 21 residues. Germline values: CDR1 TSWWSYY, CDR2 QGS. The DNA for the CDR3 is TGTGCTCTTAAATCCTTGGATAGGTACGCTAAATTATTTCATGACACCGATAAACTCATCTTT. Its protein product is CALKSLDRYAKLFHDTDKLIF.

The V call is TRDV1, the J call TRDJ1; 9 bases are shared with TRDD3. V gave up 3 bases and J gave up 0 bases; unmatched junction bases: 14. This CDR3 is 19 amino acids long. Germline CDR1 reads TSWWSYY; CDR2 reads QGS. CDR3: CALGDRGEVGDINTDKLIF. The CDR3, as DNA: TGTGCTCTTGGGGACCGGGGCGAGGTGGGGGATATAAACACCGATAAACTCATCTTT.

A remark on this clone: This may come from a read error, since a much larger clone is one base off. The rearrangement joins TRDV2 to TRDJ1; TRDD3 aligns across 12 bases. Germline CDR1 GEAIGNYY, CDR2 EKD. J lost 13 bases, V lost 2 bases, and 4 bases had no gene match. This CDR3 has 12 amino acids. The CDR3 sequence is CACDILGDTRIF. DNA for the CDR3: TGTGCCTGTGACATACTGGGGGATACACGCATCTTT.

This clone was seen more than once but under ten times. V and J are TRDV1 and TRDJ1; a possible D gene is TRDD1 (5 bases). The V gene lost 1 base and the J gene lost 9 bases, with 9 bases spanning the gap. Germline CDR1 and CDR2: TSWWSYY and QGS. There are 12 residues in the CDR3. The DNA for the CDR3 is TGTGCTCTTGGGGAACAAGGAAATCAACTCATCTTT. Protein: CALGEQGNQLIF.

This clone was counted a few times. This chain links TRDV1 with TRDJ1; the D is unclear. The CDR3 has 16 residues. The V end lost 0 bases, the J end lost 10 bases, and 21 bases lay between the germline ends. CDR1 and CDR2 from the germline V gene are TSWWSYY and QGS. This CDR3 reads CALGELLRPNPGRLIF. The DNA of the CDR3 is TGTGCTCTTGGGGAACTACTCCGCCCAAATCCGGGACGACTCATCTTT.

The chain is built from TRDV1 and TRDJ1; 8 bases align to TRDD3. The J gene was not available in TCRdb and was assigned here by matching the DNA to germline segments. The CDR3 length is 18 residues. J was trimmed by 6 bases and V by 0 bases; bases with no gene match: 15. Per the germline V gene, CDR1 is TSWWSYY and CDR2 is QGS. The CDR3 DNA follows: TGTGCTCTTGGGGAACTAGCTTTACTCTTTGGGGATACTCATAAACTCATCTTT. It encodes CALGELALLFGDTHKLIF.

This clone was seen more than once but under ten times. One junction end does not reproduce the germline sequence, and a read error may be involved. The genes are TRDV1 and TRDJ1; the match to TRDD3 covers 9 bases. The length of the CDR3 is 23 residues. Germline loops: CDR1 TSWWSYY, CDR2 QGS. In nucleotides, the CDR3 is TGTGCTCTTGGGGATCACTCGGGCCTCCCATCTTACTGGGGGACGTGGGACACCGATAGACTCATCTTT. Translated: CALGDHSGLPSYWGTWDTDRLIF.

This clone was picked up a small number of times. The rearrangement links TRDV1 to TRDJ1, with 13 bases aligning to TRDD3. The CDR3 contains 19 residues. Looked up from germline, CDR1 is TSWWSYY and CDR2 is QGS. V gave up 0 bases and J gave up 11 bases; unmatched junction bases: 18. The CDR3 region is CALGELENCTGGYAVGLIF. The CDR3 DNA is TGTGCTCTTGGGGAACTAGAAAATTGCACTGGGGGATACGCCGTAGGGCTCATCTTT.

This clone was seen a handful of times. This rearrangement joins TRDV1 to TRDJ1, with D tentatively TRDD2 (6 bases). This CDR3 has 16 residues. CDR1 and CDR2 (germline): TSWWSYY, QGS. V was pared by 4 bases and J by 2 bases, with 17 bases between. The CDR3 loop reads CALGVELPRGTDKLIF. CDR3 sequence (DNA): TGTGCTCTTGGGGTCGAACTTCCTCGGGGGACCGATAAACTCATCTTT.

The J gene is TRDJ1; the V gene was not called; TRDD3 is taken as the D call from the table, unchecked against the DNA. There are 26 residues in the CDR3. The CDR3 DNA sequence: TGTGCTCTTGGGGAACTTTATCCTACATCCCCACCTGGGGGATATCCCCCCGCCGAGTTAGTCGATAAACTCATCTTT. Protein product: CALGELYPTSPPGGYPPAELVDKLIF.

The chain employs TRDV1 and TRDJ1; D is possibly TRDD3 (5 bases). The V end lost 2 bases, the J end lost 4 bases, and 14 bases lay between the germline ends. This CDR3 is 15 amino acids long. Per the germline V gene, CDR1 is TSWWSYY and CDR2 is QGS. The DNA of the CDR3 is TGTGCTCTTGGGGAATCACGGGGCTGGGTCGATAAACTCATCTTT. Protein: CALGESRGWVDKLIF.

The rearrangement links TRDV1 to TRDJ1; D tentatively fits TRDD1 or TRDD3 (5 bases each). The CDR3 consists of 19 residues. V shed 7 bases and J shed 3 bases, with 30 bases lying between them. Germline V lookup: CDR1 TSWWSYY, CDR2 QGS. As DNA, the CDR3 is TGTGCTCTTGCTACGGATGCTCTTATCCGGGGAAATGTGTCCGATAAACTCATCTTT. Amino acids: CALATDALIRGNVSDKLIF.

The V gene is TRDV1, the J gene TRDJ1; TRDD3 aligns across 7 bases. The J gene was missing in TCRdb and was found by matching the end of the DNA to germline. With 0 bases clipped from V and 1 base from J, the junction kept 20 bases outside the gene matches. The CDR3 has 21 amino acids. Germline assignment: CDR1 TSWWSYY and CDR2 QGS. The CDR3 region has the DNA TGTGCTCTTGGGGAACTAGGGATGGGGGACCCTAAGACCTCGACCACCGATAAACTCATCTTT. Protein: CALGELGMGDPKTSTTDKLIF.

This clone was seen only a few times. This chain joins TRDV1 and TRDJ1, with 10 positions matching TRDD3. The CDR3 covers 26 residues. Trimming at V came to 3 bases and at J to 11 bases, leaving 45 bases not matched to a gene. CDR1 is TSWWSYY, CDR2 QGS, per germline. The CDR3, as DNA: TGTGCTCTTGGGGAGGAAATCCTTCCCCTCCTAGACCTTTACTGGGGGATGGGGGGTTTCACCCGGATTCTCATCTTT. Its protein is CALGEEILPLLDLYWGMGGFTRILIF.

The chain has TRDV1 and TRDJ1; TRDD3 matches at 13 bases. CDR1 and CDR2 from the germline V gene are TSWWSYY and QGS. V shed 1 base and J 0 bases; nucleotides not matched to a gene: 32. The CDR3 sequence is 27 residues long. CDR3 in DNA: TGTGCTCTTGGGGAACCCATTCCTACCCCCCAGTCCCCGATACTGGGGGATACGATCGGGTACACCGATAAACTCATCTTT. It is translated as CALGEPIPTPQSPILGDTIGYTDKLIF.

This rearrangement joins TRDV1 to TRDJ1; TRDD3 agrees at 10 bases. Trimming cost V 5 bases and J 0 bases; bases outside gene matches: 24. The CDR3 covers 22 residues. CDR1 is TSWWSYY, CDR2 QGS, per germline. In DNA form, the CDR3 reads TGTGCTCTTGGGACCAATGGTGGCCTACGATGGTCTGGGGGATATGACACCGATAAACTCATCTTT. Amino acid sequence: CALGTNGGLRWSGGYDTDKLIF.

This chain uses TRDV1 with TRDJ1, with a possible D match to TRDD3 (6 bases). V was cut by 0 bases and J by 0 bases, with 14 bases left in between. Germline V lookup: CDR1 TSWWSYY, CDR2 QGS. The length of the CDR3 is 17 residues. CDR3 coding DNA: TGTGCTCTTGGGGAACTAATTCATGGGGGGTACACCGATAAACTCATCTTT. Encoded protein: CALGELIHGGYTDKLIF.

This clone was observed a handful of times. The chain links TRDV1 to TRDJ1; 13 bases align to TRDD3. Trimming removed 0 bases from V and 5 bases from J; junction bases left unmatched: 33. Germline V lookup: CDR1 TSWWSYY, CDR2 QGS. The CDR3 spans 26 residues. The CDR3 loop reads CALGELPHSLHYWGIRVRGTGDKLIF. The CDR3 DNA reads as TGTGCTCTTGGGGAACTCCCCCATTCCCTACATTACTGGGGGATACGAGTTCGGGGGACGGGTGATAAACTCATCTTT.

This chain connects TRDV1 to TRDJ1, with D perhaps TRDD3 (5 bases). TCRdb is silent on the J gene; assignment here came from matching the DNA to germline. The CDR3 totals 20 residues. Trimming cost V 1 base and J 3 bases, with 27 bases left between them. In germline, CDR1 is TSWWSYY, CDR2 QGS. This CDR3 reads CALGEPLVGRGFIRADKLIF. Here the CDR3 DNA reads TGTGCTCTTGGGGAACCCCTCGTGGGTAGGGGGTTTATTCGGGCCGATAAACTCATCTTT.

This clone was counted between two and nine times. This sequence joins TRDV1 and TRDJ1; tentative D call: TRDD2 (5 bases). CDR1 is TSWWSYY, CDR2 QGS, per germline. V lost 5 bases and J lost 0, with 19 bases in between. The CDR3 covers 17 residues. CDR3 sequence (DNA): TGTGCTCTTGGGAAGCCATTCCTCACTCGGTACACCGATAAACTCATCTTT. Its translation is CALGKPFLTRYTDKLIF.

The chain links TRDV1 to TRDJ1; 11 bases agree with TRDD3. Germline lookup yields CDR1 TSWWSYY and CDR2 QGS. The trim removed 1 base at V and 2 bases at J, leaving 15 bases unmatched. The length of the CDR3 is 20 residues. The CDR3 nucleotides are TGTGCTCTTGGGGAACATGAGGTCCTACTGGGGGATAAAAAAACCGATAAACTCATCTTT. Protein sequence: CALGEHEVLLGDKKTDKLIF.